The sequence of this TCR beta chain was determined in a study of T cell responses to AZD1222 COVID-19 vaccine. Here immunoSEQ multiplex PCR was the method, and the copy in TCRdb shows in-frame clones only, minus some. This repertoire shows 130,000 to 150,000 clones, around four fifths found once; its top ten account for around 4.1%. Sequenced here: peripheral blood, sampled on day 0 of MenACWY control vaccination. This TCR came from an adult in good health.

DNA of the CDR3: TGTGCCAGCAGCGGGCGGGGTGAGCAGTTCTTC. Encoded protein: CASSGRGEQFF. This chain uses TRBV5-6 with TRBJ2-1, with D tentatively TRBD2 (6 bases). CDR3 length equals 11 residues. Germline V gene sequence: CDR1 SGHDT, CDR2 YYEEEE. V lost 4 bases, J lost 9 bases, and 8 bases lay in between.